This section outlines one T cell receptor (beta chain) sequence together with its context. CDR3 length equals 17 residues. Germline V gives CDR1 MNHEY, CDR2 SMNVEV (reference sequence). The V segment lost 0 bases and the J segment 0 bases; nucleotides outside the gene matches: 2. TCRdb keeps only in-frame clones here, not all; method: immunoSEQ multiplex PCR. The sample carries about 67,000 clones, about 91% recorded once. This record belongs to a study of OX40 agonist ivuxolimab in advanced cancers. V gene TRBV27 combines with J gene TRBJ2-1, with 10 nucleotides matching TRBD2. Sequencing used CD4+ or CD8+ T cells sorted from blood, obtained in a trial of the OX40 agonist ivuxolimab. The receptor comes from an adult with an advanced solid tumor such as melanoma, head and neck, liver or kidney cancer. CDR3: CASSLSSSGSSYNEQFF. CDR3 nucleotides: TGTGCCAGCAGTTTATCCTCTAGCGGGAGCTCCTACAATGAGCAGTTCTTC.